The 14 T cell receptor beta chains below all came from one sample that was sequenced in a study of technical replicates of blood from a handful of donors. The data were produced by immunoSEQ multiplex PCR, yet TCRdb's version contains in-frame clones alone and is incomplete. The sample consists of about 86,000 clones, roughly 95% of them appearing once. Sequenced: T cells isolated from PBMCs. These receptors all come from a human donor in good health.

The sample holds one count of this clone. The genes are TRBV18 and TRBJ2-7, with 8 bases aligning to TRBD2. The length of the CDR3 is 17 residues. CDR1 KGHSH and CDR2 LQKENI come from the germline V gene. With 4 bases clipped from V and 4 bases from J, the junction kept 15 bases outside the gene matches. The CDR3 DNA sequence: TGTGCCAGCTCACAAATTCTAAGCGGGAGAGGGGCTTACGAGCAGTACTTC. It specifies CASSQILSGRGAYEQYF.

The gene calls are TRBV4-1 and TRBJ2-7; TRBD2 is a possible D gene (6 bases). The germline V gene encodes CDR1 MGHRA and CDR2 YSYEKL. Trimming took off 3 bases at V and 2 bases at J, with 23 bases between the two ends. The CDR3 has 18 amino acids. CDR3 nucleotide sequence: TGCGCCAGCAGCCACCCGGGACTCAAAGGCCCGCCTACCTACGAGCAGTACTTC. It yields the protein CASSHPGLKGPPTYEQYF.

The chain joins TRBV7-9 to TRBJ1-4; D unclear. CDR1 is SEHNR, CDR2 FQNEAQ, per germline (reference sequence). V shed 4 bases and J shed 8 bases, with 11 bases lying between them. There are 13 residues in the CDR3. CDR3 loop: CASSSLGEEKLFF. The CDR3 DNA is TGTGCCAGCAGCTCCCTCGGGGAAGAAAAACTGTTTTTT.

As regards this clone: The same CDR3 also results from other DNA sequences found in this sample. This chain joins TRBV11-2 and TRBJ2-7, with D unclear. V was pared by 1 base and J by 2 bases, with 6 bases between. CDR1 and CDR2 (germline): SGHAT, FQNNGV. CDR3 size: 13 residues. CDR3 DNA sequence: TGTGCCAGCAGCTTAGGCGGTACCTACGAGCAGTACTTC. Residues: CASSLGGTYEQYF.

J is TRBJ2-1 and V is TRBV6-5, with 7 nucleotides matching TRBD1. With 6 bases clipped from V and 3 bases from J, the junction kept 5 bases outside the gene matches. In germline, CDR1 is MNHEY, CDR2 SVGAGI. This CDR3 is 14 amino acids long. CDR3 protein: CASSLQGLYNEQFF. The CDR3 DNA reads TGTGCCAGCAGCCTACAGGGGCTCTACAATGAGCAGTTCTTC.

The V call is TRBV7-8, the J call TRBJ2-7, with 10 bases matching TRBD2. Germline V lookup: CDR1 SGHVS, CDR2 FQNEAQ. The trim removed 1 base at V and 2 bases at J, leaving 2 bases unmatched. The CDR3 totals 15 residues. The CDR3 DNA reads TGTGCCAGCAGCTTAGTACTAGCGGGAACCTACGAGCAGTACTTC. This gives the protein CASSLVLAGTYEQYF.

The CDR3 here is CASSDHLRVRGRENTEAFF. The CDR3 DNA sequence: TGTGCCAGCAGCGATCATCTGCGGGTCAGAGGAAGGGAGAACACTGAAGCTTTCTTT. The chain couples TRBV9 to TRBJ1-1; D remains ambiguous. Germline lookup yields CDR1 SGDLS and CDR2 YYNGEE. The CDR3 is made up of 19 amino acids. Trimming left V 3 bases short and J 1 base short, with 25 bases between.

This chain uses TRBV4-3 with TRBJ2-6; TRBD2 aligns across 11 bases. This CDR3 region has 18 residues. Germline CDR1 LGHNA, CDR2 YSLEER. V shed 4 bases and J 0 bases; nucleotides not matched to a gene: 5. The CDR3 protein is CASSPTSGVVSGANVLTF. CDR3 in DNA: TGCGCCAGCAGCCCGACTAGCGGGGTTGTCTCTGGGGCCAACGTCCTGACTTTC.

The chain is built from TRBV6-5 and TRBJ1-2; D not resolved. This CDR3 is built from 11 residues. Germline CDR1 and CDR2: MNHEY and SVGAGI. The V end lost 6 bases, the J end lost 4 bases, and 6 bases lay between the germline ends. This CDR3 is CASRFIYGYTF. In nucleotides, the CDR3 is TGTGCCAGCAGGTTTATCTATGGCTACACCTTC.

For the CDR3, the DNA is TGTGCCAGCAGTTTGGGGGGACCGTGGGAGCAGTACTTC. It translates to CASSLGGPWEQYF. This chain links TRBV27 with TRBJ2-7; possibly TRBD2 for D (6 bases). The CDR3 totals 13 residues. V was clipped by 3 bases and J by 7 bases, with 13 bases between them. Germline V lookup: CDR1 MNHEY, CDR2 SMNVEV (reference sequence).

This CDR3 is CASRNLNTGELFF. The CDR3 DNA reads as TGTGCCAGCAGAAATCTAAACACCGGGGAGCTGTTTTTT. The genes are TRBV28 and TRBJ2-2; D gene ambiguous. V lost 6 bases to trimming and J lost 2 bases, with 7 bases between them. Looked up from germline, CDR1 is MDHEN and CDR2 is SYDVKM. This CDR3 spans 13 amino acids.

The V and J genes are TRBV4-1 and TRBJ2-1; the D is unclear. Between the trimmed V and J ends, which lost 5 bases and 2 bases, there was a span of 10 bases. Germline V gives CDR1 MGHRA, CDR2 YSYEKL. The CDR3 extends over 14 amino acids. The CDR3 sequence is CASSMQEAYNEQFF. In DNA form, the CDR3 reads TGCGCCAGCAGCATGCAGGAAGCCTACAATGAGCAGTTCTTC.

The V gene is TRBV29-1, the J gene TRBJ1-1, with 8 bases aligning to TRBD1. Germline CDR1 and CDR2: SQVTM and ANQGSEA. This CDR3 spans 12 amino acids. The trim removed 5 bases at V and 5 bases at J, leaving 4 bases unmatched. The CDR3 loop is CSVTTGETEAFF. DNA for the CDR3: TGCAGCGTTACGACAGGGGAAACTGAAGCTTTCTTT.

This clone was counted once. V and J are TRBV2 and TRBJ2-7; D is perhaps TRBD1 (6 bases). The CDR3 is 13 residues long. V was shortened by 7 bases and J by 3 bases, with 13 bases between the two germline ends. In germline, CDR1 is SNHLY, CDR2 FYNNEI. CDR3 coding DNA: TGTGCCAGCACTGGACCGGACAGCTACGAGCAGTACTTC. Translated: CASTGPDSYEQYF.